This T cell receptor (beta chain) was captured by sequencing in a study of cytomegalovirus exposure and HLA in healthy donors. Points from the study as a whole: V- and J-gene trimming in TCR beta was tied to a missense DCLRE1C variant by an analysis performed later.

This CDR3 contains 14 residues. V lost 2 bases, J lost 5 bases, and 10 bases lay in between. In germline, CDR1 is KGHSH, CDR2 LQKENI. In the PCR, 60 Vbeta and 13 Jbeta primers were used. TCRdb's table, derived via immunoSEQ multiplex PCR, lists solely in-frame clones and lacks some. The data hold over 95,000 clones, with roughly four fifths observed a single time. Comment on this clone: No antigen is known for it.

This chain links TRBV18 with TRBJ2-1, with a possible D match to TRBD1 (6 bases). The origin of this receptor is a female donor in good health and CMV-seronegative. The sequenced sample consisted of PBMCs. The CDR3 region has the DNA TGTGCCAGCTCACCAGGGCAGGGGAACAATGAGCAGTTCTTC. It is translated as CASSPGQGNNEQFF.